A selection of T cell receptor beta chains follows, all from one sample in a study of identical twins. TCRdb processed the 5' RACE reads anew with MiXCR; each CDR3 protein has one entry. The sample includes a few hundred thousand distinct CDR3 sequences, approximately 14% seen only once; the top ten take approximately 1%. This sample also belongs to another study, concerning yellow fever vaccine responses in identical twins.

The sample was CD4+ T cells sorted from blood. The receptor source for this set is a woman under 30 in good health. The CDR3 runs from the conserved cysteine through the conserved F or W. A D gene is named only where the DNA matches it firmly. The listing skips clone size in some rows; elsewhere it reads once, few, many or a size class.

TRBJ2-7	TRBD1	NA	TRBV19	CASRKTGGYEQYF	TGTGCCAGTAGGAAGACAGGGGGCTACGAGCAGTACTTC
TRBJ2-6	NA	NA	TRBV5-1	CASSPKGVSGANVLTF	TGCGCCAGCAGCCCGAAGGGCGTCTCTGGGGCCAACGTCCTGACTTTC
TRBJ2-1	NA	few	TRBV7-2	CASGRDYNEQFF	TGTGCCAGCGGGCGGGACTACAATGAGCAGTTCTTC
TRBJ2-1	NA	NA	TRBV29-1	CSVGRWGDQFF	TGCAGCGTTGGTCGGTGGGGTGATCAGTTCTTC
TRBJ2-2	TRBD2	many	TRBV5-1	CASSSGTRTGELFF	TGCGCCAGCAGCTCCGGGACTAGAACCGGGGAGCTGTTTTTT
TRBJ2-3	TRBD1	many	TRBV28	CASSSPRGSGPSDTQYF	TGTGCCAGCAGTTCGCCCAGGGGGAGCGGTCCGTCAGATACGCAGTATTTT
TRBJ1-4	NA	few	TRBV12-3/TRBV12-4	CASSPGLTNEKLFF	TGTGCCAGCAGTCCAGGGTTAACTAATGAAAAACTGTTTTTT
TRBJ2-1	TRBD2	many	TRBV19	CASTHLTPGLAGVEQFF	TGTGCCAGTACTCACCTCACCCCGGGACTAGCGGGGGTCGAGCAGTTCTTC
TRBJ2-3	NA	few	TRBV29-1	CSYRDIYTDTQYF	TGCAGCTACAGGGACATATACACAGATACGCAGTATTTT
TRBJ1-6	NA	NA	TRBV3-1	CASSQDRTAGDNSPLHF	TGTGCCAGCAGCCAAGATAGGACAGCGGGGGATAATTCACCCCTCCACTTT
TRBJ2-7	NA	NA	TRBV28	CASSFHFIQGASYEQYF	TGTGCCAGCAGTTTCCACTTCATACAGGGAGCCTCCTACGAGCAGTACTTC
TRBJ1-1	NA	many	TRBV12-3/TRBV12-4	CASSYDKAFMNTEAFF	TGTGCCAGCTCCTACGATAAGGCTTTCATGAACACTGAAGCTTTCTTT
TRBJ2-7	TRBD2	NA	TRBV2	CASTPGRGEQYF	TGTGCCAGCACCCCAGGGCGGGGGGAGCAGTACTTC
TRBJ1-2	TRBD1	NA	TRBV28	CATKTGGDYGYTF	TGTGCCACTAAAACAGGGGGTGACTATGGCTACACCTTC
TRBJ2-1	NA	NA	TRBV14	CASSQGGIQFF	TGTGCCAGCAGCCAAGGGGGAATTCAGTTCTTC
TRBJ2-2	TRBD2	NA	TRBV5-6	CASRWEGVTGELFF	TGTGCCAGCAGATGGGAGGGAGTAACCGGGGAGCTGTTTTTT
TRBJ1-1	NA	NA	TRBV5-1	CASSFNVNTEAFF	TGCGCCAGCAGCTTCAACGTGAACACTGAAGCTTTCTTT
TRBJ2-7	NA	NA	TRBV28	CASSLILLPHESSYEQYF	TGTGCCAGCAGTTTAATTCTCCTCCCCCATGAGAGCTCCTACGAGCAGTACTTC
TRBJ1-1	TRBD1	once	TRBV20-1	CSAGPWEGAGTEAFF	TGCAGTGCTGGTCCATGGGAGGGGGCGGGCACTGAAGCTTTCTTT
TRBJ2-7	NA	few	TRBV3-1	CASSYGGNYEQYF	TGTGCCAGCAGCTATGGGGGTAACTACGAGCAGTACTTC
TRBJ2-3	NA	NA	TRBV4-1	CASSQGGGAPTDTQYF	TGCGCCAGCAGCCAAGGGGGCGGGGCGCCCACAGATACGCAGTATTTT
TRBJ2-2	TRBD2	few	TRBV9	CASSVGAGEGTGELFF	TGTGCCAGCAGCGTCGGCGCGGGGGAAGGCACCGGGGAGCTGTTTTTT
TRBJ2-3	NA	NA	TRBV29-1	CSVVVGTGTDTQYF	TGCAGCGTGGTCGTCGGTACCGGCACAGATACGCAGTATTTT
TRBJ1-2	TRBD1	few	TRBV9	CASSYLDRGGYTF	TGTGCCAGCAGCTACCTTGACAGGGGTGGCTACACCTTC
TRBJ2-3	NA	NA	TRBV27	CASCLLRLACTDTQYF	TGTGCCAGCTGCCTTCTCCGTCTAGCGTGCACAGATACGCAGTATTTT
TRBJ2-7	NA	NA	TRBV9	CASTVGVGGNEQYF	TGTGCCAGCACCGTAGGGGTCGGGGGTAACGAGCAGTACTTC
TRBJ2-1	TRBD2	NA	TRBV14	CASSPPGTRAGEQFF	TGTGCCAGCAGCCCCCCGGGGACTAGGGCGGGTGAGCAGTTCTTC
TRBJ2-2	NA	few	TRBV3-1	CASRTGWGNTGELFF	TGTGCCAGCCGCACGGGGTGGGGTAACACCGGGGAGCTGTTTTTT
TRBJ1-5	TRBD1	few	TRBV28	CASSPGTAIDQPQHF	TGTGCCAGCAGCCCGGGGACAGCGATTGATCAGCCCCAGCATTTT
TRBJ2-7	TRBD1	NA	TRBV6-5	CASSYTPGDRRRGYEQYF	TGTGCCAGCAGTTACACCCCCGGGGACAGGCGTAGGGGATACGAGCAGTACTTC
TRBJ2-5	NA	NA	TRBV5-4	CASSQKQETQYF	TGTGCCAGCAGCCAAAAACAAGAGACCCAGTACTTC
TRBJ2-5	NA	many	TRBV7-9	CASSPIETQYF	TGTGCCAGCAGCCCGATCGAGACCCAGTACTTC
TRBJ2-7	NA	NA	TRBV28	CASRPSTGSSYEQYF	TGTGCCAGCAGACCTTCGACAGGAAGCTCCTACGAGCAGTACTTC
TRBJ2-7	NA	NA	TRBV5-8	CASSLVRGLRGSYEQYF	TGTGCCAGCAGCTTGGTCAGGGGACTAAGAGGAAGCTACGAGCAGTACTTC
TRBJ1-2	NA	few	TRBV7-3	CASSFPRVYGYTF	TGTGCCAGCAGCTTCCCTCGGGTCTATGGCTACACCTTC
TRBJ2-1	NA	many	TRBV4-3	CASSQGVNEQFF	TGCGCCAGCAGCCAGGGGGTCAATGAGCAGTTCTTC
TRBJ2-7	NA	few	TRBV28	CASSPLGRASYEQYF	TGTGCCAGCAGTCCACTAGGGCGTGCGTCCTACGAGCAGTACTTC
TRBJ1-2	TRBD1	NA	TRBV19	CASCESGTGSPTF	TGTGCCAGTTGCGAGTCCGGGACAGGGTCACCCACCTTC
TRBJ2-7	NA	NA	TRBV15	CATSRDRATYEQYF	TGTGCCACCAGCAGAGATCGGGCAACCTACGAGCAGTACTTC
TRBJ2-7	NA	few	TRBV29-1	CSVEASSYEQYF	TGCAGCGTTGAGGCGAGCTCCTACGAGCAGTACTTC